Below are 25 T cell receptor beta chains sequenced from a single sample in a study of patients and donors after allogeneic stem cell transplantation. TCRdb passed the RT-PCR reads through MiXCR, listing each CDR3 protein once. The sample carries hundreds of thousands of distinct CDR3 sequences, approximately 16% recorded once. The sequenced material came from blood, either unsorted or a sorted T cell fraction (not recorded which). The receptors here all came from a human donor who was either an allogeneic HSCT recipient or a stem cell or donor lymphocyte infusion donor (not recorded which). It is not recorded whose cells these are; they may come from a transplant donor.

V is TRBV5-1 and J is TRBJ2-5, with D unclear. The V gene's germline CDR1 is SGHRS and CDR2 YFSETQ. Trimming shortened V by 1 base and J by 5 bases, and 9 bases separated the two germline ends. The CDR3 is 13 amino acids. This CDR3 is CASSLMWFETQYF. In nucleotides, the CDR3 is TGCGCCAGCAGCTTGATGTGGTTTGAGACCCAGTACTTC.

The chain has TRBV20-1 and TRBJ2-2, with 8 bases matching TRBD2. The V segment lost 5 bases and the J segment 6 bases; nucleotides outside the gene matches: 8. This CDR3 has 14 amino acids. Germline CDR1 and CDR2: DFQATT and SNEGSKA (reference sequence). The CDR3 reads CSAVSGKVPGELFF. Written as DNA, the CDR3 is TGCAGTGCTGTTAGCGGGAAGGTCCCCGGGGAGCTGTTTTTT.

This clonotype has only a few counts. The chain combines TRBV5-1 with TRBJ1-4, with D unresolved. The CDR3 covers 14 residues. The V gene's germline CDR1 is SGHRS and CDR2 YFSETQ. V shed 1 base and J shed 9 bases, with 13 bases lying between them. The CDR3 region is CASSLLREPKKLFF. The CDR3 coding sequence is TGCGCCAGCAGCTTGCTGAGGGAACCCAAAAAACTGTTTTTT.

This clonotype was found a few times. V gene TRBV6-5 combines with J gene TRBJ2-7; the D gene is possibly TRBD1 (6 bases). The germline V gene has CDR1 MNHEY and CDR2 SVGAGI. Trimming cost V 4 bases and J 3 bases, with 13 bases left between them. This CDR3 comprises 14 residues. DNA for the CDR3: TGTGCCAGCAGTTTAGGGGGTAAAGTCTACGAGCAGTACTTC. Protein: CASSLGGKVYEQYF.

The chain is built from TRBV5-1 and TRBJ2-1; 8 bases line up with TRBD2. The length of the CDR3 is 17 residues. V lost 3 bases to trimming and J lost 7 bases; unmatched junction nucleotides: 15. Germline CDR1 is SGHRS and CDR2 is YFSETQ. In DNA form, the CDR3 reads TGCGCCAGCAGCTACGTCAGACCGGGACTAGTAACAAATGAGCAGTTCTTC. This encodes CASSYVRPGLVTNEQFF.

There are a few counts of this clonotype. The J gene is TRBJ2-3, the V gene TRBV19; a possible D gene is TRBD2 (6 bases). In germline, CDR1 is LNHDA, CDR2 SQIVND (reference sequence). Trimming pared 5 bases from V and 5 bases from J, leaving 23 bases between. The CDR3 extends over 17 amino acids. The CDR3 loop is CASSAGELAGRGDTQYF. The CDR3, as DNA: TGTGCCAGTAGTGCCGGTGAACTAGCTGGACGGGGAGATACGCAGTATTTT.

V and J are TRBV29-1 and TRBJ1-1; D is undetermined. This CDR3 comprises 13 residues. From germline, CDR1 is SQVTM and CDR2 ANQGSEA. Trimming removed 4 bases from V and 2 bases from J, with 11 bases in between. CDR3 DNA sequence: TGCAGCGTTGGATTGAGCTCAAACACTGAAGCTTTCTTT. Encoded protein: CSVGLSSNTEAFF.

As to this clonotype: As the CDR3 is not closed by the conserved phenylalanine or tryptophan, this likely results from a read error. The chain joins TRBV29-1 to TRBJ1-1; a possible D gene is TRBD1 (6 bases). Germline lookup yields CDR1 SQVTM and CDR2 ANQGSEA. The CDR3 sequence is 13 residues long. V lost 4 bases to trimming and J lost 1 base, with 10 bases between them. The chain's CDR3 is CSVVGGWNTEAFL. CDR3 in DNA: TGCAGCGTTGTAGGGGGTTGGAACACTGAAGCTTTCCTT.

The chain carries TRBV4-2 and TRBJ1-6; possible D gene TRBD1, 6 bases. V shed 1 base and J shed 11 bases, with 15 bases lying between them. Germline CDR1 LGHNA, CDR2 YNFKEQ. The CDR3 sequence is 15 residues long. CDR3 sequence (DNA): TGTGCCAGCAGCCAAGTCTGGGCAGGGGACGCACCCCTCCACTTT. This encodes CASSQVWAGDAPLHF.

The gene calls are TRBV27 and TRBJ2-4; TRBD1 aligns across 10 bases. Germline V gene sequence: CDR1 MNHEY, CDR2 SMNVEV (reference sequence). Trimming cost V 3 bases and J 2 bases; bases outside gene matches: 16. The CDR3 spans 20 residues. CDR3 region: CASSLRWTGGLGQTKNIQYF. In DNA, the CDR3 is TGTGCCAGCAGTTTGAGATGGACAGGGGGATTGGGGCAGACCAAAAACATTCAGTACTTC.

A few counts support this clonotype. The rearrangement links TRBV14 to TRBJ2-7, with a tentative D call TRBD2 (7 bases). The germline V gene has CDR1 SGHDN and CDR2 FVKESK. The CDR3 loop spans 15 amino acids. Trimming took 4 bases from V and 3 from J, leaving 16 bases between them. CDR3 bases: TGTGCCAGCAGCCCTTTGAGGGGGGGCGTCTACGAGCAGTACTTC. Translation: CASSPLRGGVYEQYF.

In this sample, this clonotype turned up many times. The chain recombines TRBV4-2 with TRBJ1-1; D perhaps matches TRBD1 (5 bases). CDR1 and CDR2 from the germline V gene are LGHNA and YNFKEQ. Trimming left V 3 bases short and J 4 bases short, with 15 bases between. CDR3 length: 15 residues. The CDR3 region is CASSQEWTLSTEAFF. The CDR3 DNA reads TGTGCCAGCAGCCAGGAATGGACACTTTCCACTGAAGCTTTCTTT.

This rearrangement joins TRBV24-1 to TRBJ2-1; 9 nucleotides line up with TRBD2. Germline loops: CDR1 KGHDR, CDR2 SFDVKD. The CDR3 covers 16 residues. J was trimmed by 10 bases and V by 0 bases; bases with no gene match: 9. CDR3 DNA sequence: TGTGCCACCAGTGATTTGACTAGCGGGCCCCAGGAGGAGCAGTTCTTC. Encoded protein: CATSDLTSGPQEEQFF.

This clonotype was counted a few times. The chain has TRBV20-1 and TRBJ1-3; D unclear. CDR1 is DFQATT, CDR2 SNEGSKA, per germline (reference sequence). The CDR3 is made up of 15 amino acids. Trimming took 5 bases from V and 12 from J, leaving 26 bases between them. The CDR3 spells CSAPDTTRQPGGIYF. DNA for the CDR3: TGCAGTGCTCCAGACACGACCCGTCAACCGGGCGGCATATATTTT.

A word on this clonotype: One base separates it from a far larger clone, so it is likely a read error. The CDR3 sequence: CASSPDMNYGYTF. The CDR3 DNA reads as TGTGCCAGCAGCCCCGACATGAACTATGGCTACACCTTC. The gene calls are TRBV2 and TRBJ1-2; D call uncertain. Germline V gene lookup returns CDR1 SNHLY and CDR2 FYNNEI. The CDR3 extends over 13 amino acids. With 6 bases removed from V and 2 bases from J, the gap between germline ends came to 10 bases.

The chain is built from TRBV7-9 and TRBJ2-2, with 13 bases lining up with TRBD2. Trimming took 8 bases from V and 6 from J; bases not matched to a gene: 12. CDR3 length: 17 residues. Germline CDR1 and CDR2: SEHNR and FQNEAQ (reference sequence). CDR3 protein: CASPLPGLAGEAGELFF. The CDR3 DNA follows: TGTGCCAGCCCTTTACCCGGACTAGCGGGAGAAGCCGGGGAGCTGTTTTTT.

The chain combines TRBV5-1 with TRBJ1-1, with D possibly matching TRBD1 (6 bases). Deletions cut 2 bases from V and 3 bases from J, with 11 bases between. The CDR3 runs to 14 residues. The germline CDR1 and CDR2 sequences are SGHRS and YFSETQ. CDR3 in amino acids: CASSFWGADTEAFF. Here the CDR3 DNA reads TGCGCCAGCAGCTTTTGGGGGGCGGACACTGAAGCTTTCTTT. Together with reference TRBV5-1 and TRBJ1-1, the CDR3 gives the full variable domain: KAGVTQTPRYLIKTRGQQVTLSCSPISGHRSVSWYQQTPGQGLQFLFEYFSETQRNKGNFPGRFSGRQFSNSRSEMNVSTLELGDSALYLCASSFWGADTEAFFGQGTRLTVV.

This clonotype appeared many times. V gene TRBV12-3 or TRBV12-4 combines with J gene TRBJ1-2, with 10 bases aligning to TRBD1. With 4 bases clipped from V and 8 bases from J, the junction kept 10 bases outside the gene matches. The CDR3 totals 15 residues. The CDR3 loop reads CASSSRQGAFRGYTF. The CDR3 nucleotides are TGTGCCAGCAGTTCTCGACAGGGGGCGTTCCGCGGCTACACCTTC.

This clonotype was seen ten or more times. The J gene is TRBJ2-1, the V gene TRBV25-1, with D uncertain. Germline assignment: CDR1 MGHDK and CDR2 SYGVNS. The CDR3 runs to 12 residues. V dropped 5 bases and J dropped 2 bases, with 4 bases sitting between them. The CDR3 DNA reads TGTGCCAGCAGTTTAACCTACAATGAGCAGTTCTTC. Encoded protein: CASSLTYNEQFF.

This clonotype showed up just once. The chain recombines TRBV6-2 or TRBV6-3 with TRBJ2-5, with 7 bases fitting TRBD1. The ends lost 6 bases at V and 1 base at J; junction bases unmatched: 14. Germline lookup yields CDR1 MNHEY and CDR2 SVGEGT. The length of the CDR3 is 17 residues. CDR3 DNA sequence: TGTGCCAGCAGACCACCGGGACAGCTGAGGTCCCAAGAGACCCAGTACTTC. Encoded protein: CASRPPGQLRSQETQYF.

This clonotype was seen only a few times. V gene TRBV14 combines with J gene TRBJ2-2; unclear D gene. With 2 bases removed from V and 1 base from J, the gap between germline ends came to 2 bases. The CDR3 has 13 residues. Germline CDR1 is SGHDN and CDR2 is FVKESK. The CDR3 coding sequence is TGTGCCAGCAGCCAATTGAACACCGGGGAGCTGTTTTTT. It translates to CASSQLNTGELFF.

The rearrangement links TRBV15 to TRBJ2-1; no clear D gene. Germline V CDR1 and CDR2: LNHNV, YYDKDF (reference sequence). The CDR3 loop spans 12 amino acids. V lost 3 bases to trimming and J lost 7 bases, with 7 bases between them. CDR3 residues: CATSSRRNEQFF. For the CDR3, the DNA is TGTGCCACCAGCAGCCGCAGAAATGAGCAGTTCTTC.

A few counts support this clonotype. The chain uses TRBV24-1 and TRBJ1-1, with D hard to call. Trimming removed 8 bases at V and 1 base at J, with 13 bases between. The CDR3 sequence is 14 residues long. CDR1 KGHDR and CDR2 SFDVKD come from the germline V gene. CDR3: CATTDTRKNTEAFF. The CDR3 bases are TGTGCCACCACCGACACCCGGAAGAACACTGAAGCTTTCTTT.

The CDR3 region is CSARLAGGRTGELFF. The CDR3 DNA sequence: TGCAGTGCTAGACTAGCGGGAGGTAGAACCGGGGAGCTGTTTTTT. V usage is TRBV20-1 and J usage is TRBJ2-2, with 11 nucleotides matching TRBD2. This CDR3 has 15 residues. V shed 2 bases, J shed 5 bases, and the junction held 4 bases outside the gene matches. Per the germline V gene, CDR1 is DFQATT and CDR2 is SNEGSKA (reference sequence).

In its sample, this clonotype was seen many times. J is TRBJ2-1 and V is TRBV5-6, with D possibly being TRBD1 (5 bases). This CDR3 is 16 amino acids long. Germline CDR1 SGHDT, CDR2 YYEEEE. Trimming removed 2 bases at V and 1 base at J, with 13 bases between. CDR3 nucleotide sequence: TGTGCCAGCAGCTTAGACAGACTCTTATCCTACAATGAGCAGTTCTTC. Its translation is CASSLDRLLSYNEQFF.